The clone carrying this TCR beta chain was recorded many times. The target antigen is unknown. TCRdb re-analysed the RT-PCR reads in MiXCR, keeping a single row per CDR3 protein. The sample has more than 450,000 distinct CDR3 sequences; approximately 10% are singletons. The sample is drawn from a study of response to subunit inactivated influenza vaccine. The V and J ends lost 0 bases and 9 bases respectively, with 9 bases between them. This CDR3 region has 12 residues. CDR1 DFQATT and CDR2 SNEGSKA come from the germline V gene (reference sequence). Points from the study as a whole: After each seasonal influenza vaccination, few new T cells are recruited, the authors suggested.

Here the sequenced sample was PBMCs from blood, taken on the day of vaccination. The sequence came from a man aged 45-60 years who received an inactivated influenza vaccine. V usage is TRBV20-1 and J usage is TRBJ1-5, with D tentatively TRBD1 (5 bases). CDR3 in DNA: TGCAGTGCTAGAGATGGGCAGGGGCCCCAGCATTTT. Amino acids: CSARDGQGPQHF.